The clone carrying this T cell receptor beta chain appeared many times. Its antigen is unidentified. Generation of TCR beta libraries employed quantitative 5'-RACE incorporating molecular barcodes. TCRdb independently ran MiXCR on the 5' RACE reads; one entry per CDR3 protein. This sample has about 220,000 distinct CDR3 sequences, with more than 9% found just once. With V trimmed by 5 bases and J by 5 bases, 10 bases remained unmatched. Germline-derived CDR1 and CDR2 are SEHNR and FQNEAQ (reference sequence). The CDR3 contains 15 residues. This specimen comes from a study of CD8 T cells in ankylosing spondylitis. Findings and limits, study-wide: For ankylosing spondylitis blood, a TCR beta motif of about 8 highly homologous variants appeared characteristic. Past studies reported some motif variants in reactive arthritis synovial fluid and blood. Clones linked to disease, bearing a CD8+ phenotype, were relatively rare in peripheral blood.

The sample consisted of blood, either unsorted or a sorted T cell fraction (not recorded which). V and J are TRBV7-9 and TRBJ2-3; TRBD2 matches at 7 bases. The sequence came from a male donor with ankylosing spondylitis or in good health (not recorded which). The CDR3 DNA reads TGTGCCAGCAGCCCCGGCCTAACTAGCGTAGATACGCAGTATTTT. Its translation is CASSPGLTSVDTQYF.